The clone carrying this TCR beta chain has a count of ten or more. The germline gives CDR1 ENHRY, CDR2 SYGVKD. The ends were cut back, 7 bases at V and 7 bases at J, with 14 bases in the middle. The CDR3 consists of 14 residues. Preparation of the TCRbeta library used unique molecular identifiers. Using its own MiXCR run on the PCR reads, TCRdb lists one record per CDR3 protein. The sample has approximately 91,000 distinct CDR3 sequences, roughly 7.7% seen once. This specimen comes from a study of T-cell reconstitution after alpha-beta-depleted transplantation in children. The V gene is TRBV10-3, the J gene TRBJ1-6, with D perhaps matching TRBD1 (5 bases). The input for sequencing was PBMCs from the stem cell graft donor, taken from the stem cell graft. The TCR originated in a human donor who donated a stem cell graft to a child with congenital amegakaryocytic thrombocytopenia. CDR3 coding DNA: TGTGCCATCAACCCGGGACTTCCGAATTCACCCCTCCACTTT. Protein: CAINPGLPNSPLHF.